This is a list of T cell receptor beta chains from one sample in a study of cytomegalovirus exposure and HLA in healthy donors. Some clones are missing from TCRdb's copy, which holds only in-frame ones; the method was immunoSEQ multiplex PCR. Of approximately 180,000 clones listed, more than 60% are singletons. The sample consisted of PBMCs. These receptors were taken from a woman aged 60-75 years in good health and CMV-seropositive. Each CDR3 is given with its conserved first and last residue. D genes are given only for firm matches. Clone size, where shown, is once, few, many, or a class for clones that have expanded.

J gene,clone size,V gene,D gene,CDR3 protein,CDR3 DNA
TRBJ1-5,NA,TRBV19,TRBD1,CASRRRQGSNQPQHF,TGTGCCAGTAGAAGGAGACAGGGTAGTAATCAGCCCCAGCATTTT
TRBJ2-5,NA,TRBV9,TRBD2,CASGLGGSHWETQYF,TGTGCCAGCGGCCTGGGCGGGAGCCATTGGGAGACCCAGTACTTC
TRBJ2-1,NA,TRBV27,TRBD2,CASSAGTSGSSYNEQFF,TGTGCCAGCAGTGCCGGGACTAGCGGGAGCTCCTACAATGAGCAGTTCTTC
TRBJ2-5,NA,TRBV12-5,TRBD2,CASGPSGGETQYF,TGTGCTAGTGGTCCCTCGGGGGGAGAGACCCAGTACTTC
TRBJ2-4,few,TRBV5-1,TRBD2,CASSFGTSSLAKNSQYF,TGCGCCAGCAGCTTCGGGACTAGCTCCCTAGCCAAAAACAGTCAGTACTTC
TRBJ1-2,NA,TRBV6-5,NA,CASSYSGGAANYGYTF,TGTGCCAGCAGTTACTCGGGAGGGGCGGCTAACTATGGCTACACCTTC
TRBJ2-3,NA,TRBV19,NA,CASSSRTPRGTDTQYF,TGTGCCAGTAGTTCCCGGACACCACGCGGCACAGATACGCAGTATTTT
TRBJ1-1,NA,TRBV18,NA,CASSPDMNTEAFF,TGTGCCAGCTCACCGGACATGAACACTGAAGCTTTCTTT
TRBJ2-7,NA,TRBV29-1,TRBD1,CSVDSGGYEQYF,TGCAGCGTTGACTCAGGGGGCTACGAGCAGTACTTC
TRBJ2-7,NA,TRBV28,NA,CASTSGGYEQYF,TGTGCCAGCACTTCAGGAGGATACGAGCAGTACTTC
TRBJ1-3,NA,TRBV5-4,TRBD1,CASSQIDRAGNTIYF,TGTGCCAGCAGCCAGATCGACAGGGCTGGAAACACCATATATTTT
TRBJ2-1,NA,TRBV5-6,NA,CASSFTDYNEQFF,TGTGCCAGCAGCTTTACAGACTACAATGAGCAGTTCTTC
TRBJ1-5,NA,TRBV10-1,NA,CASKDSPNQPQHF,TGCGCCAGCAAAGACAGCCCAAATCAGCCCCAGCATTTT
TRBJ2-7,NA,TRBV7-2,TRBD1,CASSGTGTDISYEQYF,TGTGCCAGCAGCGGGACAGGGACAGACATATCCTACGAGCAGTACTTC
TRBJ1-6,NA,TRBV6-6,NA,CASSYDSPRNNSPLHF,TGTGCCAGCAGTTACGACTCCCCTCGAAATAATTCACCCCTCCACTTT
TRBJ1-6,NA,TRBV6-1,NA,CASSGRAGAAASPLHF,TGTGCCAGCAGTGGGAGAGCGGGGGCGGCGGCTTCACCCCTCCACTTT
TRBJ2-1,NA,TRBV6-1,NA,CASSEVRSSGEQFF,TGTGCCAGCAGTGAAGTGAGGTCTAGTGGGGAGCAGTTCTTC
TRBJ2-7,NA,TRBV2,TRBD1,CASTSDRLYEQYF,TGTGCCAGCACCTCGGACAGGCTCTACGAGCAGTACTTC
TRBJ2-3,NA,TRBV4-1,NA,CASSLGQGLQTDTQYF,TGCGCCAGCAGCCTGGGCCAGGGACTCCAGACAGATACGCAGTATTTT
TRBJ2-7,NA,TRBV27,NA,CASSLSARTYEQYF,TGTGCCAGCAGTTTATCGGCGCGGACCTACGAGCAGTACTTC
TRBJ1-5,NA,TRBV30,NA,CAWSFSNQPQHF,TGTGCCTGGAGCTTTAGCAATCAGCCCCAGCATTTT
TRBJ2-2,NA,TRBV2,NA,CASNIELLTNTGELFF,TGTGCCAGCAATATCGAGCTACTCACGAACACCGGGGAGCTGTTTTTT
TRBJ1-1,NA,TRBV2,NA,CASTRQAGTSFLTEAFF,TGTGCCAGCACCCGACAGGCCGGGACGTCTTTTCTTACTGAAGCTTTCTTT
TRBJ2-2,NA,TRBV5-6,NA,CASSLASGELFF,TGTGCCAGCAGCTTGGCCTCCGGGGAGCTGTTTTTT
TRBJ2-7,NA,TRBV5-4,TRBD2,CASSSAGETYEQYF,TGTGCCAGCAGCTCAGCGGGAGAAACCTACGAGCAGTACTTC